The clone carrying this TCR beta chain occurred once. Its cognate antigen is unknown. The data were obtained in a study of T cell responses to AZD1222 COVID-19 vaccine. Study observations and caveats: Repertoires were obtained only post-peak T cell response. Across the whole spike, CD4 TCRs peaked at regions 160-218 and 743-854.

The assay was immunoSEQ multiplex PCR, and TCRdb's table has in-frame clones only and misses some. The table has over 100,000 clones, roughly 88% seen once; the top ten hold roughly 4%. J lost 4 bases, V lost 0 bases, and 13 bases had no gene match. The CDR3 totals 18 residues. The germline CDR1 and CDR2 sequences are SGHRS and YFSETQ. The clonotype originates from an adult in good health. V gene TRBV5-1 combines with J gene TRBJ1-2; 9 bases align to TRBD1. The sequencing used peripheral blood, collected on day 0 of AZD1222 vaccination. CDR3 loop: CASSLDRGTGFMGYGYTF. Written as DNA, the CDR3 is TGCGCCAGCAGCTTGGATCGAGGGACAGGGTTTATGGGCTATGGCTACACCTTC.